Listed here are 28 T cell receptor beta chains from one sample, sequenced in a study. TCRdb fed the RT-PCR reads into MiXCR, producing one record per CDR3 protein. Of about 680,000 distinct CDR3 sequences in the sample, approximately 14% were seen once. The source material was memory CD4+ T cells from blood. The receptors shown here come from a female donor in good health, serving as a healthy control.

J is TRBJ2-7 and V is TRBV20-1; TRBD1 is a possible D gene (5 bases). The length of the CDR3 is 13 residues. Germline CDR1 is DFQATT and CDR2 is SNEGSKA (reference sequence). With 5 bases removed from V and 5 bases from J, the gap between germline ends came to 16 bases. In DNA, the CDR3 is TGCAGTGCTTCTACCGGCAGGGCCCACGAGCAGTACTTC. This translates into CSASTGRAHEQYF.

CDR3 coding DNA: TGTGCCAGCAGCCAAGATCGGATAGCGGGATATGGGGCAGATACGCAGTATTTT. Encoded protein: CASSQDRIAGYGADTQYF. This chain connects TRBV4-2 to TRBJ2-3, with 8 positions matching TRBD2. V dropped 0 bases and J dropped 4; count of bases not matched to a gene: 12. This CDR3 region has 18 residues. Germline CDR1 LGHNA, CDR2 YNFKEQ.

V is TRBV5-1 and J is TRBJ2-3; 8 bases are shared with TRBD2. J was trimmed by 5 bases and V by 4 bases; bases with no gene match: 6. This CDR3 contains 14 residues. Per the germline V gene, CDR1 is SGHRS and CDR2 is YFSETQ. The DNA for the CDR3 is TGCGCCAGCAGCATAGGACTAGCAGAAGATACGCAGTATTTT. This sequence encodes CASSIGLAEDTQYF.

This clonotype was observed at least ten times. This rearrangement joins TRBV4-3 to TRBJ2-1; weak D call: TRBD2 (5 bases). Germline CDR1 LGHNA, CDR2 YSLEER. V shed 1 base and J shed 8 bases, with 12 bases lying between them. The CDR3 spans 14 residues. As DNA, the CDR3 is TGCGCCAGCAGCCAAGTGCTAGCTATCCATGAGCAGTTCTTC. This gives the protein CASSQVLAIHEQFF.

This rearrangement joins TRBV3-1 to TRBJ2-7; 11 nucleotides align to TRBD2. There are 16 residues in the CDR3. CDR1 LGHDT and CDR2 YNNKEL come from the germline V gene (reference sequence). J was trimmed by 6 bases and V by 4 bases; bases with no gene match: 11. DNA of the CDR3: TGTGCCAGCAGCCTTCGACTAGCGGGAATAATAGGCGAGCAGTACTTC. Its protein product is CASSLRLAGIIGEQYF.

This clonotype was observed a handful of times. The gene calls are TRBV14 and TRBJ2-1, with 8 bases fitting TRBD2. The CDR3 sequence is 17 residues long. J gave up 5 bases and V 2 bases, and 11 bases lay outside the gene matches. Germline CDR1 SGHDN, CDR2 FVKESK. Written as DNA, the CDR3 is TGTGCCAGCAGCCAACCAAGGACTAGCTTGGCGGACAATGAGCAGTTCTTC. Protein sequence: CASSQPRTSLADNEQFF.

This rearrangement joins TRBV12-3 or TRBV12-4 to TRBJ2-3; 12 bases map to TRBD2. CDR3 length: 15 amino acids. V was clipped by 7 bases and J by 6 bases; unmatched bases: 8. CDR3 loop: CASTLLLAGGDTQYF. In nucleotides, the CDR3 is TGTGCCAGCACCCTACTACTAGCGGGGGGCGATACGCAGTATTTT.

V usage is TRBV18 and J usage is TRBJ1-1; the D is unclear. CDR3 size: 13 residues. V was shortened by 3 bases and J by 5 bases, with 10 bases between the two germline ends. Germline V gene lookup returns CDR1 KGHSH and CDR2 LQKENI. CDR3 loop: CASSPGLGTEAFF. CDR3 in DNA: TGTGCCAGCTCACCGGGGTTGGGGACTGAAGCTTTCTTT.

The V and J genes are TRBV18 and TRBJ1-2, with D tentatively TRBD1 (5 bases). Deletions cut 5 bases from V and 2 bases from J, with 12 bases between. The CDR3 extends over 14 amino acids. Germline V gives CDR1 KGHSH, CDR2 LQKENI. The CDR3 coding sequence is TGTGCCAGCTCATCTCGGGAGGGGAACTATGGCTACACCTTC. Translating gives CASSSREGNYGYTF.

A few counts support this clonotype. The V gene is TRBV6-1, the J gene TRBJ1-1, with D possibly matching TRBD1 (6 bases). V was trimmed by 0 bases and J by 1 base, leaving 12 bases between them. The CDR3 is 16 residues long. Germline CDR1 is MNHNS and CDR2 is SASEGT. CDR3 region: CASSEALLGANTEAFF. DNA for the CDR3: TGTGCCAGCAGTGAAGCGCTGCTGGGGGCGAACACTGAAGCTTTCTTT.

The gene calls are TRBV20-1 and TRBJ2-5; tentatively, D is TRBD1 (6 bases). The V gene lost 6 bases and the J gene lost 2 bases, with 13 bases spanning the gap. The CDR3 loop spans 13 amino acids. Germline V CDR1 and CDR2: DFQATT, SNEGSKA (reference sequence). Here the CDR3 DNA reads TGCAGTGCCCCTGGGGGCGGTCAAGAGACCCAGTACTTC. As protein: CSAPGGGQETQYF.

This clonotype has a count of ten or more. The CDR3: CASSLERPSTDTQYF. The CDR3 DNA reads as TGTGCCAGCAGTTTGGAACGGCCCAGCACAGATACGCAGTATTTT. The chain has TRBV28 and TRBJ2-3; D call uncertain. The CDR3 has 15 residues. V was cut by 3 bases and J by 0 bases, with 10 bases left in between. The germline V gene encodes CDR1 MDHEN and CDR2 SYDVKM.

This clonotype has a count of ten or more. The rearrangement joins TRBV29-1 to TRBJ2-3; possibly TRBD1 or TRBD2 for D (5 bases each). CDR1 is SQVTM, CDR2 ANQGSEA, per germline. CDR3 length: 13 residues. V lost 4 bases, J lost 2 bases, and 10 bases lay in between. CDR3 loop: CSVGGWVTDTQYF. The CDR3 nucleotides read TGCAGCGTTGGGGGGTGGGTCACAGATACGCAGTATTTT.

Concerning this clonotype itself: A much larger clone is a single base away; this may be a read error. The chain couples TRBV7-9 to TRBJ1-1; D possibly corresponds to TRBD1 (6 bases). CDR1 is SEHNR and CDR2 is FQNEAQ in the germline V gene (reference sequence). The length of the CDR3 is 17 residues. CDR3 nucleotide sequence: TGTGCCAGCATCCCAACCCGTGGGGGCGGAGGGAACACTAAAGCTTTCTTT. Its translation: CASIPTRGGGGNTKAFF. The full variable domain, completed using reference TRBV7-9 and TRBJ1-1, is DTGVSQNPRHKITKRGQNVTFRCDPISEHNRLYWYRQTLGQGPEFLTYFQNEAQLEKSRLLSDRFSAERPKGSFSTLEIQRTEQGDSAMYLCASIPTRGGGGNTKAFFGQGTRLTVV.

V and J are TRBV6-2 or TRBV6-3 and TRBJ2-7; 9 bases map to TRBD1. V shed 2 bases, J shed 4 bases, and the junction held 3 bases outside the gene matches. The germline gives CDR1 MNHEY, CDR2 SVGEGT. The CDR3 consists of 14 residues. The CDR3 nucleotides are TGTGCCAGCAGTTACGAGGGACAGGGATACGAGCAGTACTTC. It encodes CASSYEGQGYEQYF.

This clonotype was seen repeatedly, ten times or more. This chain links TRBV20-1 with TRBJ2-3, with D tentatively TRBD1 (6 bases). Germline values: CDR1 DFQATT, CDR2 SNEGSKA (reference sequence). Trimming pared 5 bases from V and 0 bases from J, leaving 12 bases between. CDR3 length: 14 residues. In DNA form, the CDR3 reads TGCAGTGCTTCTACAGGGTATAGCACAGATACGCAGTATTTT. As protein: CSASTGYSTDTQYF.

Only a few counts were recorded for this clonotype. The rearrangement links TRBV7-9 to TRBJ1-2; unclear D gene. V dropped 7 bases and J dropped 4 bases, with 10 bases sitting between them. This CDR3 comprises 12 residues. The germline gives CDR1 SEHNR, CDR2 FQNEAQ (reference sequence). Here the CDR3 DNA reads TGTGCCAGCACCTCGACGGCCTATGGCTACACCTTC. It translates to CASTSTAYGYTF.

V usage is TRBV7-9 and J usage is TRBJ1-2; no firm D call. This CDR3 comprises 14 residues. Germline V gene sequence: CDR1 SEHNR, CDR2 FQNEAQ (reference sequence). Trimming removed 5 bases from V and 0 bases from J, with 10 bases in between. The CDR3 DNA reads TGTGCCAGCAGCCCTTCAGGAGCTAACTATGGCTACACCTTC. As protein: CASSPSGANYGYTF.

The rearrangement joins TRBV7-2 to TRBJ2-2, with D possibly called TRBD1 or TRBD2 (5 bases each). This CDR3 is built from 13 residues. Germline lookup yields CDR1 SGHTA and CDR2 FQGNSA. V dropped 5 bases and J dropped 7 bases, with 11 bases sitting between them. CDR3 nucleotides: TGTGCCAGCAGCCGAGGGGCTAGCGGGGAGCTGTTTTTT. Amino acid sequence: CASSRGASGELFF.

This rearrangement joins TRBV5-1 to TRBJ1-1; D not certain. The germline V gene encodes CDR1 SGHRS and CDR2 YFSETQ. The CDR3 contains 14 residues. Trimming removed 1 base at V and 1 base at J, with 8 bases between. The CDR3 loop reads CASSLQTKNTEAFF. In DNA form, the CDR3 reads TGCGCCAGCAGCTTGCAGACAAAGAACACTGAAGCTTTCTTT.

The V call is TRBV20-1, the J call TRBJ2-2; unclear D gene. From germline, CDR1 is DFQATT and CDR2 SNEGSKA (reference sequence). Trimming removed 6 bases at V and 8 bases at J, with 13 bases between. The CDR3 contains 12 residues. The CDR3 is CSANAQTGELFF. CDR3 in DNA: TGCAGTGCCAACGCCCAGACAGGGGAGCTGTTTTTT.

Ten or more counts support this clonotype. The rearrangement links TRBV12-3 or TRBV12-4 to TRBJ1-1; D may be TRBD1 (6 bases). Trimming took 7 bases from V and 1 from J, leaving 7 bases between them. This CDR3 comprises 12 residues. The CDR3 DNA reads as TGTGCCAGCAAGACAGGGAACACTGAAGCTTTCTTT. As protein: CASKTGNTEAFF.

This clonotype appeared many times. V and J are TRBV20-1 and TRBJ2-5, with D perhaps TRBD1 or TRBD2 (7 bases each). Germline values: CDR1 DFQATT, CDR2 SNEGSKA (reference sequence). The CDR3 spans 12 residues. This CDR3 reads CSAGGGRETQYF. In DNA, the CDR3 is TGCAGCGCAGGGGGAGGGAGAGAGACCCAGTACTTC.

In its sample, this clonotype was seen a few times. The chain has TRBV5-1 and TRBJ2-2, with D possibly being TRBD2 (6 bases). Germline V gene lookup returns CDR1 SGHRS and CDR2 YFSETQ. The CDR3 consists of 14 residues. Trimming removed 0 bases from V and 7 bases from J, with 10 bases in between. CDR3 sequence reads: CASSLGLGVGELFF. The CDR3 coding sequence is TGCGCCAGCAGCTTGGGACTAGGGGTCGGGGAGCTGTTTTTT.

This sequence joins TRBV6-5 and TRBJ1-1, with D possibly TRBD1 on 5 matching bases. Germline loops: CDR1 MNHEY, CDR2 SVGAGI. V was clipped by 6 bases and J by 5 bases, with 13 bases between them. This CDR3 comprises 13 residues. Written as DNA, the CDR3 is TGTGCCAGCAGCGGACACCGACAGACTGAAGCTTTCTTT. It translates to CASSGHRQTEAFF.

This clonotype showed up just a few times. The V gene is TRBV4-2, the J gene TRBJ2-2; tentatively, D is TRBD1 (5 bases). Trimming stripped 0 bases from V and 2 bases from J, with 10 bases between. CDR3 size: 16 residues. Germline V CDR1 and CDR2: LGHNA, YNFKEQ. The CDR3 is CASSQDLGANTGELFF. CDR3 coding DNA: TGTGCCAGCAGCCAAGATCTAGGGGCTAACACCGGGGAGCTGTTTTTT.

This clonotype showed up many times. The genes are TRBV29-1 and TRBJ2-5; 9 bases agree with TRBD1. CDR1 and CDR2 from the germline V gene are SQVTM and ANQGSEA. The CDR3 is made up of 12 amino acids. V was clipped by 7 bases and J by 5 bases; unmatched bases: 5. CDR3 nucleotide sequence: TGCAGCGCTAGTGGGACAGGGGAGACCCAGTACTTC. Translated, it gives CSASGTGETQYF.

V and J are TRBV10-3 and TRBJ2-1; 8 positions match TRBD2. This CDR3 spans 14 amino acids. Germline V CDR1 and CDR2: ENHRY, SYGVKD. The trim removed 9 bases at V and 8 bases at J, leaving 12 bases unmatched. CDR3 nucleotides: TGTGCCATTCACACTAGCGGACAAGTCGATGAGCAGTTCTTC. Protein sequence: CAIHTSGQVDEQFF.